This passage covers 32 T cell receptor beta chains from one sample sequenced in a study of cytomegalovirus exposure and HLA in healthy donors. This PCR relied on a set of 60 Vbeta primers and 13 Jbeta primers. Method: immunoSEQ multiplex PCR; TCRdb's copy keeps in-frame clones and lacks some. In the table there are roughly 110,000 clones, 60% to 85% of which are singletons. Material: PBMCs. All receptors derive from a female donor in good health and CMV-seronegative.

This chain joins TRBV6-1 and TRBJ1-2, with 10 bases fitting TRBD1. The junction had 10 bases not matched to a gene; V was cut back by 4 bases and J by 14 bases. This CDR3 has 13 residues. Germline V gene sequence: CDR1 MNHNS, CDR2 SASEGT. CDR3 protein: CASSAGQGERGTF. The CDR3 DNA follows: TGTGCCAGCAGTGCCGGACAGGGGGAGAGAGGGACCTTC.

The chain joins TRBV28 to TRBJ2-4, with TRBD2 as a possible D gene (5 bases). CDR3 length: 14 residues. V was trimmed by 3 bases and J by 1 base, leaving 7 bases between them. In germline, CDR1 is MDHEN, CDR2 SYDVKM. The CDR3 reads CASSFGEAKNIQYF. The CDR3 nucleotides read TGTGCCAGCAGTTTTGGGGAGGCCAAAAACATTCAGTACTTC. The full variable domain, rest sourced from reference TRBV28 and TRBJ2-4, is DVKVTQSSRYLVKRTGEKVFLECVQDMDHENMFWYRQDPGLGLRLIYFSYDVKMKEKGDIPEGYSVSREKKERFSLILESASTNQTSMYLCASSFGEAKNIQYFGAGTRLSVL.

In its sample, this clone was seen once. J is TRBJ1-2 and V is TRBV5-4; 7 nucleotides align to TRBD1. CDR3 size: 15 residues. In germline, CDR1 is SGHNT, CDR2 YYREEE (reference sequence). V shed 2 bases, J shed 0 bases, and the junction held 4 bases outside the gene matches. In DNA form, the CDR3 reads TGTGCCAGCAGCTTACCAGGGGGAGCTAACTATGGCTACACCTTC. It is translated as CASSLPGGANYGYTF.

This chain links TRBV5-1 with TRBJ2-2, with D possibly TRBD2 on 5 matching bases. Germline assignment: CDR1 SGHRS and CDR2 YFSETQ. Trimming removed 0 bases from V and 0 bases from J, with 6 bases in between. This CDR3 contains 15 residues. The CDR3 here is CASSLAGTNTGELFF. The CDR3 DNA reads TGCGCCAGCAGCTTGGCCGGGACGAACACCGGGGAGCTGTTTTTT.

The chain joins TRBV29-1 to TRBJ1-1, with TRBD1 identical over 7 bases. The CDR3 spans 15 residues. V was clipped by 3 bases and J by 1 base; unmatched bases: 8. CDR1 is SQVTM, CDR2 ANQGSEA, per germline. The CDR3 loop is CSVDPGGQGNTEAFF. CDR3 nucleotide sequence: TGCAGCGTTGACCCAGGGGGTCAGGGGAACACTGAAGCTTTCTTT. Looking up the rest from reference TRBV29-1 and TRBJ1-1 gives the full variable domain: SAVISQKPSRDICQRGTSLTIQCQVDSQVTMMFWYRQQPGQSLTLIATANQGSEATYESGFVIDKFPISRPNLTFSTLTVSNMSPEDSSIYLCSVDPGGQGNTEAFFGQGTRLTVV.

The rearrangement joins TRBV11-2 to TRBJ1-4; no definite D call. Germline CDR1 SGHAT, CDR2 FQNNGV. The CDR3 covers 15 residues. Between the trimmed V and J ends, which lost 5 bases and 8 bases, there was a span of 18 bases. The CDR3 sequence is CASSANSGQAEKLFF. CDR3 DNA sequence: TGTGCCAGCAGCGCAAATAGCGGCCAGGCGGAAAAACTGTTTTTT.

The chain is built from TRBV15 and TRBJ2-7; 10 bases are shared with TRBD2. CDR3 length equals 15 residues. V lost 10 bases to trimming and J lost 2 bases; unmatched junction nucleotides: 11. Germline CDR1 is LNHNV and CDR2 is YYDKDF (reference sequence). CDR3 loop: CAIGRGTSDTYEQYF. In DNA form, the CDR3 reads TGTGCCATCGGAAGGGGGACTAGCGATACCTACGAGCAGTACTTC. Full variable domain (missing parts from reference TRBV15 and TRBJ2-7): DAMVIQNPRYQVTQFGKPVTLSCSQTLNHNVMYWYQQKSSQAPKLLFHYYDKDFNNEADTPDNFQSRRPNTSFCFLDIRSPGLGDTAMYLCAIGRGTSDTYEQYFGPGTRLTVT.

V gene TRBV4-2 combines with J gene TRBJ2-5; 10 bases are shared with TRBD2. The CDR3 loop spans 16 amino acids. V was pared by 0 bases and J by 4 bases, with 5 bases of the junction left unmatched. Germline CDR1 is LGHNA and CDR2 is YNFKEQ. CDR3 DNA sequence: TGTGCCAGCAGCCAAGATATAGCGGGGGGTGGAGAGACCCAGTACTTC. Translation gives CASSQDIAGGGETQYF.

The gene calls are TRBV10-3 and TRBJ1-3; maybe TRBD1 (6 bases). V lost 5 bases to trimming and J lost 1 base, with 9 bases between them. Germline CDR1 is ENHRY and CDR2 is SYGVKD. The CDR3 is 14 amino acids. This CDR3 reads CAISKGVSGNTIYF. The CDR3 bases are TGTGCCATCAGTAAGGGGGTGTCTGGAAACACCATATATTTT.

In its sample, this clone was seen a few times. The chain joins TRBV7-9 to TRBJ2-7, with 9 bases lining up with TRBD2. Germline values: CDR1 SEHNR, CDR2 FQNEAQ (reference sequence). V lost 5 bases, J lost 3 bases, and 8 bases stayed unmatched. The CDR3 consists of 15 residues. The CDR3 spells CASSPGRLADYEQYF. Written as DNA, the CDR3 is TGTGCCAGCAGCCCGGGGCGACTAGCGGACTACGAGCAGTACTTC.

This clone was detected only a few times. V gene TRBV2 combines with J gene TRBJ1-5, with 9 bases aligning to TRBD1. This CDR3 spans 16 amino acids. The ends lost 6 bases at V and 3 bases at J; junction bases unmatched: 9. CDR1 and CDR2 (germline): SNHLY, FYNNEI. The CDR3 loop is CASSGEGQGNNQPQHF. The CDR3 region has the DNA TGTGCCAGCAGCGGGGAAGGACAGGGGAACAATCAGCCCCAGCATTTT.

In its sample, this clone was seen a few times. The chain recombines TRBV6-5 with TRBJ1-3; 7 bases fit TRBD1. J lost 0 bases, V lost 0 bases, and 2 bases had no gene match. The CDR3 sequence is 16 residues long. The germline gives CDR1 MNHEY, CDR2 SVGAGI. Here the CDR3 reads CASSYSTGYSGNTIYF. CDR3 bases: TGTGCCAGCAGTTACTCGACAGGGTACTCTGGAAACACCATATATTTT.

The chain has TRBV18 and TRBJ1-2, with no clear D. Trimming removed 2 bases at V and 0 bases at J, with 7 bases between. This CDR3 is built from 14 residues. Germline values: CDR1 KGHSH, CDR2 LQKENI. The CDR3 sequence: CASSPSSANYGYTF. The CDR3 nucleotides read TGTGCCAGCTCACCATCGTCCGCTAACTATGGCTACACCTTC.

This rearrangement joins TRBV7-8 to TRBJ1-5, with a weak D call TRBD1 (5 bases). The CDR3 loop spans 15 amino acids. Trimming took 1 base from V and 4 from J, leaving 11 bases between them. Germline loops: CDR1 SGHVS, CDR2 FQNEAQ. CDR3 region: CASSLGRAANQPQHF. CDR3 sequence (DNA): TGTGCCAGCAGCTTAGGCAGGGCCGCGAATCAGCCCCAGCATTTT.

V and J are TRBV10-2 and TRBJ2-2; D is possibly TRBD1 (5 bases). Germline V CDR1 and CDR2: WSHSY, SAAADI. V dropped 8 bases and J dropped 2 bases, with 18 bases sitting between them. The CDR3 length is 16 residues. CDR3 DNA: TGCGCCAGCTCGAGCAATACAGGCCTTAACACCGGGGAGCTGTTTTTT. It is translated as CASSSNTGLNTGELFF.

The V call is TRBV4-3, the J call TRBJ1-4, with TRBD1 matching over 8 bases. This CDR3 comprises 16 residues. Trimming cost V 0 bases and J 4 bases; bases outside gene matches: 4. Germline CDR1 and CDR2: LGHNA and YSLEER. The CDR3 DNA sequence: TGCGCCAGCAGCCAAGATCAGGGGGCGGTTAATGAAAAACTGTTTTTT. It translates to CASSQDQGAVNEKLFF.

The V gene is TRBV10-3, the J gene TRBJ1-5, with D hard to call. Germline loops: CDR1 ENHRY, CDR2 SYGVKD. Trimming stripped 2 bases from V and 7 bases from J, with 9 bases between. This CDR3 is 13 amino acids long. DNA of the CDR3: TGTGCCATCAGTGAGGCTTCGGGGCAGCCCCAGCATTTT. Its protein is CAISEASGQPQHF.

The V call is TRBV2, the J call TRBJ1-5, with a weak D call TRBD1 (6 bases). V was shortened by 4 bases and J by 1 base, with 8 bases between the two germline ends. This CDR3 is 14 amino acids long. CDR1 SNHLY and CDR2 FYNNEI come from the germline V gene. CDR3 nucleotide sequence: TGTGCCAGCAGTGCGGACAGCAGCAATCAGCCCCAGCATTTT. It codes for CASSADSSNQPQHF.

As regards this clone: Relative to the germline gene, one junction end is altered; a read error may explain this. The chain employs TRBV6-4 and TRBJ2-2, with TRBD2 matching 10 bases. The CDR3 covers 15 residues. Germline CDR1 and CDR2: MRHNA and SNTAGT. The CDR3 spells CATSDGTSDTGELFF. The CDR3 DNA reads TGTGCCACCAGTGATGGGACTAGCGACACCGGGGAGCTGTTTTTT.

The rearrangement links TRBV9 to TRBJ2-6; 10 positions agree with TRBD1. The CDR3 consists of 14 residues. CDR1 SGDLS and CDR2 YYNGEE come from the germline V gene. Unmatched junction bases numbered 0, after V lost 7 bases and J lost 2 bases. The CDR3 sequence: CASGQGAGANVLTF. CDR3 sequence (DNA): TGTGCCAGCGGACAGGGGGCTGGGGCCAACGTCCTGACTTTC.

V gene TRBV7-3 combines with J gene TRBJ2-1, with 8 bases matching TRBD2. The V and J ends lost 4 bases and 10 bases, in that order; junction bases with no gene match: 6. The CDR3 covers 13 residues. In germline, CDR1 is SGHTA, CDR2 FQGTGA. In DNA, the CDR3 is TGTGCCAGCAGCTCGGGACTAGGGGGGGAGCAGTTCTTC. Translation: CASSSGLGGEQFF.

The V call is TRBV28, the J call TRBJ2-3; 7 bases align to TRBD2. Germline CDR1 reads MDHEN; CDR2 reads SYDVKM. This CDR3 region has 14 residues. V shed 6 bases and J 2 bases; nucleotides not matched to a gene: 5. The CDR3: CASRSGESTDTQYF. The CDR3 DNA sequence: TGTGCCAGCAGGAGCGGGGAGTCCACAGATACGCAGTATTTT.

The V gene is TRBV7-2, the J gene TRBJ1-5; the D gene is possibly TRBD1 (5 bases). CDR1 and CDR2 (germline): SGHTA, FQGNSA. V shed 1 base and J shed 0 bases, with 10 bases lying between them. This CDR3 contains 16 residues. The DNA of the CDR3 is TGTGCCAGCAGCTTAGGGCCCAGGGATAGCAATCAGCCCCAGCATTTT. It codes for CASSLGPRDSNQPQHF.

V is TRBV6-6 and J is TRBJ2-1, with D maybe TRBD1 (5 bases). Germline assignment: CDR1 MNHNY and CDR2 SVGAGI (reference sequence). The CDR3 extends over 16 amino acids. Trimming removed 7 bases from V and 4 bases from J, with 20 bases in between. The CDR3 sequence is CASNANEWGYYNEQFF. The CDR3 coding sequence is TGTGCCAGCAACGCCAATGAATGGGGCTATTACAATGAGCAGTTCTTC.

The rearrangement joins TRBV5-8 to TRBJ2-7, with TRBD1 as a possible D gene (6 bases). The CDR3 runs to 14 residues. Germline V lookup: CDR1 SGHTS, CDR2 YDEGEE. The V and J ends lost 0 bases and 4 bases respectively, with 11 bases between them. The CDR3 nucleotides read TGTGCCAGCAGCTTGGGGGGGCTCGGGTACGAGCAGTACTTC. Amino acid sequence: CASSLGGLGYEQYF.

The V and J genes are TRBV25-1 and TRBJ1-5, with 8 bases matching TRBD1. Germline CDR1 is MGHDK and CDR2 is SYGVNS. V was clipped by 3 bases and J by 4 bases; unmatched bases: 2. CDR3 length: 14 residues. In nucleotides, the CDR3 is TGTGCCAGCAGTGATACAGGGGGTAATCAGCCCCAGCATTTT. Residues: CASSDTGGNQPQHF.

The V gene is TRBV18, the J gene TRBJ1-1, with D perhaps matching TRBD1 (6 bases). The CDR3 loop spans 15 amino acids. The germline V gene encodes CDR1 KGHSH and CDR2 LQKENI. V gave up 2 bases and J gave up 4 bases, with 14 bases separating them. The CDR3 coding sequence is TGTGCCAGCTCACCAAGACAGGATCCGGCCACTGAAGCTTTCTTT. Residues: CASSPRQDPATEAFF.

The J gene is TRBJ1-2, the V gene TRBV18; no definite D call. This CDR3 has 15 residues. Germline-derived CDR1 and CDR2 are KGHSH and LQKENI. Between the trimmed V and J ends, which lost 0 bases and 7 bases, there was a span of 15 bases. CDR3 bases: TGTGCCAGCTCACCACCGTCCCGGATCCGGGGTGGCTACACCTTC. This gives the protein CASSPPSRIRGGYTF.

This clone was detected once. The V gene is TRBV9, the J gene TRBJ2-1, with 13 bases matching TRBD2. Germline V gives CDR1 SGDLS, CDR2 YYNGEE. This CDR3 is built from 17 residues. The junction had 5 bases not matched to a gene; V was cut back by 3 bases and J by 2 bases. The CDR3 DNA follows: TGTGCCAGCAGCGCCAAACTAGCGGGGGGGCCCTACAATGAGCAGTTCTTC. This sequence encodes CASSAKLAGGPYNEQFF.

The chain uses TRBV9 and TRBJ1-1; D possibly corresponds to TRBD1 (6 bases). The CDR3 is 14 residues long. The V and J ends lost 6 bases and 6 bases respectively, with 18 bases between them. Germline lookup yields CDR1 SGDLS and CDR2 YYNGEE. CDR3 in DNA: TGTGCCAGCAACCCGTCAGGGGCGGGCGCTGAAGCTTTCTTT. Translated, it gives CASNPSGAGAEAFF.

V is TRBV7-6 and J is TRBJ2-2, with TRBD2 identical over 7 bases. Trimming at V came to 4 bases and at J to 6 bases, leaving 11 bases not matched to a gene. Germline lookup yields CDR1 SGHVS and CDR2 FNYEAQ. The CDR3 loop spans 16 amino acids. CDR3 sequence reads: CASSYGGEGLAGELFF. The CDR3 DNA reads as TGTGCCAGCAGCTACGGCGGGGAGGGGCTAGCCGGGGAGCTGTTTTTT.

The chain links TRBV30 to TRBJ2-3; 8 bases match TRBD2. V was clipped by 0 bases and J by 2 bases; unmatched bases: 7. This CDR3 contains 16 residues. CDR1 is GTSNPN and CDR2 is SVGIG in the germline V gene (reference sequence). This chain's CDR3 is CAWSVGASGFTDTQYF. CDR3 nucleotide sequence: TGTGCCTGGAGTGTGGGGGCTAGCGGGTTCACAGATACGCAGTATTTT.